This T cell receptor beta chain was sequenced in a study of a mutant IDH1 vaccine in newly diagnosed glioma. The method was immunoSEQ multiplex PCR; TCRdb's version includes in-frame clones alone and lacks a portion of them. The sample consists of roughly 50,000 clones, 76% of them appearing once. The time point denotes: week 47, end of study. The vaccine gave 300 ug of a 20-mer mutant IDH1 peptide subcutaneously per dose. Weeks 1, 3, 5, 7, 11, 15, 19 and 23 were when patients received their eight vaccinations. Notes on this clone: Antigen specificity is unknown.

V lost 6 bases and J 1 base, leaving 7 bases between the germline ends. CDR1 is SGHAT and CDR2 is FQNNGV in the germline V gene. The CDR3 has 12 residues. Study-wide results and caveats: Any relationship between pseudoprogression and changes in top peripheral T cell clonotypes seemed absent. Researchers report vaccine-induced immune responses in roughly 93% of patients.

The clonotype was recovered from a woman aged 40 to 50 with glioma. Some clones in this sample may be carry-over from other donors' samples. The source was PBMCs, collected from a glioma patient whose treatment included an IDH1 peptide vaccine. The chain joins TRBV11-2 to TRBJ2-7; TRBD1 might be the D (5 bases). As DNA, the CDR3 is TGTGCCAGCAGTACAGGTTCCTACGAGCAGTACTTC. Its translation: CASSTGSYEQYF.